This TCR beta chain came from a study of blood T cell repertoires in COVID-19 (dated by TCRdb to the early 2020s). About the study as a whole: Samples from collaborators originated in the United States, Italy and Spain and spanned both the acute and convalescent phases of COVID-19. The prospective study material was composed of cDNA or gDNA derived from T cells, B-cell-depleted T cells, or PBMCs. Deeply sampled blood TCRbeta repertoires from subjects exposed to, actively infected with, or recovered from COVID-19 were included in the dataset. A freely available public database, intended as a resource for researchers studying the immune response to SARS-CoV-2, is where the repertoires were released. The samples were drawn from the first 160 participants of the ongoing ImmuneRACE study and from 1,254 subjects provided by 6 global collaborators. The sample metadata nearly always contained a de-identified subject ID, COVID-19 status, age in years and sex. Where available, HLA class I and class II types were taken from metadata supplied by the sample provider and were not determined by assay-based typing. What the authors observed across the whole study: The quantity of clinical and demographic metadata differed by source and by participant and was supplied without curation.

The V and J ends are trimmed by 4 bases and 1 base, leaving 13 bases between them. The CDR3 measures 16 amino acids from cysteine to phenylalanine. Only the CDR3 part of the read is kept: 48 bases, read in frame from the first base. As encoded in the germline V gene, CDR1 is SGHVS while CDR2 is FNYEAQ. Participants in the prospective study were enrolled through a virtual design, were aged roughly 18 to 100 years, and lived in fewer than 30 United States geographic areas. To assign participants to cohorts, the prospective study relied on clinical history that participants themselves reported in a screening survey and a study questionnaire. Recovered participants in ImmuneRACE Cohort 3 were defined by two consecutive negative NP/OP PCR tests, clearance by a healthcare professional, or resolution of symptoms. In the prospective study, whole blood, serum and a nasopharyngeal or oropharyngeal swab were collected from each participant by mobile phlebotomists. Participants in the prospective study had the option to provide additional blood draws and questionnaires over a 2-month period. Before DNA extraction, blood samples from the prospective study were shipped at room temperature or frozen.

TCRbeta CDR3 regions were amplified from genomic DNA by means of the immunoSEQ Assay, a bias-controlled multiplex PCR. In the source study's methods: The number of nucleated cells in each sample was estimated by amplification of reference gene primers within the assay. Sequence reads were collapsed and filtered to measure the absolute abundance of every unique TCRbeta CDR3 rearrangement. For each sample, productive Simpson clonality was calculated as the square root of Simpson's diversity index across productive rearrangements. TCRdb obtained this table from immuneACCESS and retained in-frame rearrangements with V and J assigned. These tables miss some clones; where compared with another copy, unresolved V genes account for less than half of the shortfall, and the remainder is unexplained. That table supplies the V and J calls and clone size; D and trimming were determined from the DNA. Recorded for this sample are fewer than 300,000 clones; approximately 83% of them occurred a single time. Of the sample, roughly 4% falls within the top ten clones.

About this clone itself: Its target antigen remains unknown. Within one base of it there is no much larger clone, and no base qualities were kept.

The TCR originated in a woman aged 25 to 39 who had recovered from COVID-19. Sample: PBMCs or T cells enriched from blood (not recorded which). Rearrangement joined TRBV7-6 to TRBJ1-4, with the D gene not confidently named. The DNA sequence is given as TGTGCCAGCAGCTCTCTCCCGGCAGGAACTAATGAAAAACTGTTTTTT. It is translated as CASSSLPAGTNEKLFF.